Presented here are 29 T cell receptor beta chains from one specimen sequenced in a study of Tregs in tolerant kidney transplant recipients. Assay: immunoSEQ multiplex PCR; the TCRdb copy retains only in-frame clones and omits some. Here the sample spans 55,000 to 70,000 clones, 70% to 90% being singletons. The material sequenced was Tregs from blood, taken before the transplant. The receptors stem from a human donor who received a combined kidney and bone marrow transplant.

This clone was seen just once. The chain links TRBV12-5 to TRBJ1-1; no clear D. Germline assignment: CDR1 LGHNT and CDR2 FRNRAP. CDR3 length equals 15 residues. The V end lost 1 base, the J end lost 4 bases, and 13 bases lay between the germline ends. In DNA form, the CDR3 reads TGTGCTAGTGGTTTGGGTGGTGCGGGCCCCACTGAAGCTTTCTTT. It specifies CASGLGGAGPTEAFF. Together with reference TRBV12-5 and TRBJ1-1, the CDR3 gives the full variable domain: DARVTQTPRHKVTEMGQEVTMRCQPILGHNTVFWYRQTMMQGLELLAYFRNRAPLDDSGMPKDRFSAEMPDATLATLKIQPSEPRDSAVYFCASGLGGAGPTEAFFGQGTRLTVV.

The rearrangement joins TRBV2 to TRBJ2-5; D is uncertain. Germline V CDR1 and CDR2: SNHLY, FYNNEI. Deletions cut 4 bases from V and 2 bases from J, with 11 bases between. This CDR3 is built from 14 residues. CDR3 in amino acids: CASSVKGHQETQYF. The DNA for the CDR3 is TGTGCCAGCAGTGTTAAGGGTCATCAAGAGACCCAGTACTTC.

V usage is TRBV5-7 and J usage is TRBJ2-1, with 10 nucleotides matching TRBD2. Being an ORF, TRBV5-7 has a function that is uncertain. The CDR3 has 14 amino acids. With V trimmed by 6 bases and J by 5 bases, 5 bases remained unmatched. The CDR3 nucleotides read TGTGCCAGCAACGGACTAGCGGACAACAATGAGCAGTTCTTC. Protein: CASNGLADNNEQFF.

The genes are TRBV6-5 and TRBJ1-4, with D possibly TRBD1 on 5 matching bases. Trimming removed 4 bases from V and 3 bases from J, with 9 bases in between. In germline, CDR1 is MNHEY, CDR2 SVGAGI. The CDR3 length is 14 residues. DNA for the CDR3: TGTGCCAGCAGTTGGGGGACGGCTAATGAAAAACTGTTTTTT. It yields the protein CASSWGTANEKLFF.

The CDR3: CASSPGLAYEQYF. The CDR3 DNA sequence: TGTGCCAGCAGCCCCGGATTAGCATACGAGCAGTACTTC. This rearrangement joins TRBV11-1 to TRBJ2-7; D uncertain. Germline V gene lookup returns CDR1 SGHAT and CDR2 FQDESV (reference sequence). V lost 5 bases to trimming and J lost 4 bases, with 12 bases between them. The CDR3 is 13 amino acids.

The chain employs TRBV7-8 and TRBJ1-6; D is unclear. Deletions cut 1 base from V and 7 bases from J, with 8 bases between. There are 14 residues in the CDR3. Germline CDR1 and CDR2: SGHVS and FQNEAQ. DNA for the CDR3: TGTGCCAGCAGCTTAGGGGCAGTGAATTCACCCCTCCACTTT. Amino acids: CASSLGAVNSPLHF.

The chain combines TRBV27 with TRBJ2-1, with D possibly TRBD1 on 5 matching bases. V lost 3 bases to trimming and J lost 9 bases, with 15 bases between them. The CDR3 contains 14 residues. Germline V gives CDR1 MNHEY, CDR2 SMNVEV (reference sequence). For the CDR3, the DNA is TGTGCCAGCAGTTTTCAGACAGTCCACAGTGAGCAGTTCTTC. Protein product: CASSFQTVHSEQFF.

The CDR3 sequence is CASSVSQGVYEQYF. The CDR3 DNA reads as TGTGCCAGCAGTGTGTCCCAGGGGGTCTACGAGCAGTACTTC. This chain links TRBV6-5 with TRBJ2-7; 7 bases match TRBD1. Germline CDR1 is MNHEY and CDR2 is SVGAGI. This CDR3 region has 14 residues. V shed 5 bases, J shed 3 bases, and the junction held 7 bases outside the gene matches.

The V call is TRBV4-3, the J call TRBJ1-1; D not certain. CDR1 is LGHNA and CDR2 is YSLEER in the germline V gene. The germline V and J ends were trimmed by 1 base and 4 bases, with 13 bases remaining between them. The CDR3 spans 15 residues. The CDR3 bases are TGCGCCAGCAGCCAAGTGTGGCTCCCAGGCACTGAAGCTTTCTTT. Amino acid sequence: CASSQVWLPGTEAFF.

The chain employs TRBV5-1 and TRBJ2-7, with no clear D. There are 12 residues in the CDR3. V shed 5 bases and J shed 3 bases, with 9 bases lying between them. Per germline, CDR1 SGHRS and CDR2 YFSETQ. The CDR3 is CASRSTSYEQYF. The DNA for the CDR3 is TGCGCCAGCAGGTCGACAAGCTACGAGCAGTACTTC.

The chain links TRBV2 to TRBJ1-4; TRBD1 aligns across 7 bases. The CDR3 loop spans 15 amino acids. J was trimmed by 6 bases and V by 4 bases; bases with no gene match: 8. CDR1 is SNHLY and CDR2 is FYNNEI in the germline V gene. The CDR3 bases are TGTGCCAGCAGTGCAACCGGGACAGCTGATGAAAAACTGTTTTTT. This gives the protein CASSATGTADEKLFF.

The chain combines TRBV2 with TRBJ2-7; 10 positions agree with TRBD1. Germline CDR1 reads SNHLY; CDR2 reads FYNNEI. CDR3 length: 13 amino acids. Trimming removed 6 bases from V and 2 bases from J; junction bases left unmatched: 1. DNA of the CDR3: TGTGCCAGCAGGGACAGGGGGACCTACGAGCAGTACTTC. Its translation is CASRDRGTYEQYF.

V and J are TRBV6-1 and TRBJ1-3; the D gene is possibly TRBD1 (5 bases). The CDR3 consists of 14 residues. The V gene lost 6 bases and the J gene lost 3 bases, with 12 bases spanning the gap. Germline loops: CDR1 MNHNS, CDR2 SASEGT. CDR3 nucleotide sequence: TGTGCCAGCAGGGGGCCGGGGGGTGGAAACACCATATATTTT. Encoded protein: CASRGPGGGNTIYF.

This CDR3 is CASSPSQGPVSTDTQYF. In nucleotides, the CDR3 is TGTGCCAGCTCACCAAGCCAGGGGCCGGTTAGCACAGATACGCAGTATTTT. The chain joins TRBV18 to TRBJ2-3; a weak D match, TRBD1 (6 bases). The germline gives CDR1 KGHSH, CDR2 LQKENI. The CDR3 covers 17 residues. V lost 2 bases and J lost 0, with 15 bases in between.

The rearrangement links TRBV7-9 to TRBJ1-1; 8 bases are shared with TRBD1. The germline V gene encodes CDR1 SEHNR and CDR2 FQNEAQ (reference sequence). This CDR3 region has 14 residues. Germline trimming cut 0 bases from V and 7 bases from J; bases unmatched to any gene: 4. Here the CDR3 DNA reads TGTGCCAGCAGCTTAGCGCAGGGGGCGAGTGAAGCTTTCTTT. Protein product: CASSLAQGASEAFF.

The chain employs TRBV21-1 and TRBJ1-2. TRBV21-1 is a pseudogene segment. The CDR3 is made up of 11 amino acids. The CDR3 protein is CASSNGSCYTF. The DNA of the CDR3 is TGTGCCAGCAGCAATGGTAGCTGTTACACCTTC.

The chain has TRBV2 and TRBJ1-5; TRBD1 is a possible D gene (5 bases). The V end lost 6 bases, the J end lost 5 bases, and 8 bases lay between the germline ends. The CDR3 extends over 12 amino acids. CDR1 is SNHLY, CDR2 FYNNEI, per germline. The CDR3 coding sequence is TGTGCCAGCAGGGGGGATGATCAGCCCCAGCATTTT. It translates to CASRGDDQPQHF.

This chain connects TRBV7-9 to TRBJ1-5; weak D call: TRBD1 (6 bases). V lost 5 bases, J lost 7 bases, and 15 bases lay in between. The CDR3 totals 14 residues. Germline loops: CDR1 SEHNR, CDR2 FQNEAQ (reference sequence). CDR3 nucleotides: TGTGCCAGCAGCCCGTCGGAGGGGGGGCAGCCCCAGCATTTT. It encodes CASSPSEGGQPQHF.

The genes are TRBV27 and TRBJ2-3; D not resolved. V shed 7 bases and J shed 4 bases, with 12 bases lying between them. The CDR3 contains 13 residues. Germline V gene data show CDR1 as MNHEY and CDR2 as SMNVEV (reference sequence). CDR3 coding DNA: TGTGCCAGCAAGCCTCTAAACGCAGATACGCAGTATTTT. This codes for CASKPLNADTQYF.

V gene TRBV2 combines with J gene TRBJ2-7; 11 nucleotides match TRBD2. CDR3 length: 16 residues. Unmatched junction bases numbered 13, after V lost 6 bases and J lost 6 bases. Germline V CDR1 and CDR2: SNHLY, FYNNEI. The CDR3 sequence: CASSLPILAGAGEQYF. CDR3 bases: TGTGCCAGCAGCCTCCCCATACTAGCGGGAGCTGGCGAGCAGTACTTC.

The gene calls are TRBV28 and TRBJ2-1, with D tentatively TRBD2 (5 bases). The CDR3 is 17 amino acids. Germline CDR1 reads MDHEN; CDR2 reads SYDVKM. The V end was cut by 7 bases, the J end by 8 bases, with 27 bases between. CDR3 region: CASTPVPGKRAMDEQFF. Here the CDR3 DNA reads TGTGCCAGCACCCCAGTGCCGGGGAAAAGAGCAATGGATGAGCAGTTCTTC.

This chain connects TRBV6-1 to TRBJ2-2; no clear D. The CDR3 is 17 amino acids. Trimming removed 4 bases from V and 7 bases from J, with 22 bases in between. Germline V gene lookup returns CDR1 MNHNS and CDR2 SASEGT. CDR3 region: CASSGWPQQSVDGELFF. In DNA, the CDR3 is TGTGCCAGCAGTGGATGGCCACAGCAATCCGTGGACGGGGAGCTGTTTTTT.

The chain links TRBV6-1 to TRBJ2-5; 7 bases line up with TRBD1. V lost 8 bases, J lost 1 base, and 4 bases stayed unmatched. Germline V gene lookup returns CDR1 MNHNS and CDR2 SASEGT. The CDR3 covers 13 residues. The CDR3 nucleotides are TGTGCCAGCGCCCGGGACAGCCAAGAGACCCAGTACTTC. Protein sequence: CASARDSQETQYF.

V usage is TRBV2 and J usage is TRBJ1-4, with 8 bases aligning to TRBD1. Losses at the gene ends were 6 bases for V and 8 bases for J; bases not matched to a gene: 8. Germline V gives CDR1 SNHLY, CDR2 FYNNEI. The CDR3 spans 14 residues. CDR3 nucleotide sequence: TGTGCCAGCAGGAGGGACAGGTCGGGGGAAAAACTGTTTTTT. Its protein is CASRRDRSGEKLFF.

This clone was seen a single time. The V gene is TRBV19, the J gene TRBJ1-4; no definite D call. Germline assignment: CDR1 LNHDA and CDR2 SQIVND (reference sequence). CDR3 length equals 13 residues. V lost 6 bases, J lost 5 bases, and 10 bases lay in between. For the CDR3, the DNA is TGTGCCAGTAGCCCCCCGGGGAATGAAAAACTGTTTTTT. Its protein product is CASSPPGNEKLFF.

V gene TRBV5-4 combines with J gene TRBJ2-7; TRBD1 matches 7 bases. Trimming removed 4 bases from V and 2 bases from J; junction bases left unmatched: 6. The CDR3 spans 14 residues. Germline CDR1 reads SGHNT; CDR2 reads YYREEE (reference sequence). CDR3 nucleotides: TGTGCCAGCAGCGACTGGGGACAGACCTACGAGCAGTACTTC. It codes for CASSDWGQTYEQYF.

The chain uses TRBV6-4 and TRBJ1-1; D gene ambiguous. Germline V CDR1 and CDR2: MRHNA, SNTAGT. This CDR3 is 14 amino acids long. Between the trimmed V and J ends, which lost 2 bases and 2 bases, there was a span of 9 bases. CDR3 amino acids: CASSDRRTNTEAFF. CDR3 in DNA: TGTGCCAGCAGTGACAGAAGGACCAACACTGAAGCTTTCTTT.

The rearrangement joins TRBV6-6 to TRBJ1-2; D gene ambiguous. Germline V gene data show CDR1 as MNHNY and CDR2 as SVGAGI (reference sequence). V gave up 6 bases and J gave up 3 bases, with 8 bases separating them. The CDR3 contains 12 residues. This CDR3 reads CASRQWDYGYTF. In nucleotides, the CDR3 is TGTGCCAGCAGACAGTGGGACTATGGCTACACCTTC.

In regard to this clone: At one end, the junction sequence differs from germline, possibly due to a read error. This chain uses TRBV4-1 with TRBJ1-4; tentatively, D is TRBD1 (5 bases). Looked up from germline, CDR1 is MGHRA and CDR2 is YSYEKL. The CDR3 sequence is 14 residues long. CDR3 protein: CASSQDSWWDATHF. Here the CDR3 DNA reads TGCGCCAGCAGCCAAGATTCATGGTGGGACGCCACACATTTT.